These T cell receptor beta chains were read from a single sample in a study of T cell responses to AZD1222 COVID-19 vaccine. The assay was immunoSEQ multiplex PCR, and TCRdb's table has in-frame clones only and misses some. Altogether around 130,000 clones are present, about 85% being singletons, with the ten largest covering approximately 1.6%. The sequenced sample was peripheral blood, obtained on day 0 of AZD1222 vaccination. The receptor set was obtained from an adult in good health. Both conserved end residues are part of each CDR3. A D gene is named only where the DNA matches it firmly.

v_gene	d_gene	j_gene	CDR3nt	CDR3aa
TRBV7-2	-	TRBJ1-3	TGTGCCAGCAGCATAACCGGGGCAGGCCGCTCTGGAAACACCATATATTTT	CASSITGAGRSGNTIYF
TRBV5-1	-	TRBJ1-2	TGCGCCAGCAGCTTGTATGGGCAGAGAGATGGCTACACCTTC	CASSLYGQRDGYTF
TRBV9	-	TRBJ2-5	TGTGCCAGCAGCGTGGGCGGGCAAGAGACCCAGTACTTC	CASSVGGQETQYF
TRBV5-5	TRBD1	TRBJ2-3	TGTGCCACAAAATTTACGAGGGGGCGGGATACGCAGTATTTT	CATKFTRGRDTQYF
TRBV18	TRBD2	TRBJ2-2	TGTGCCAGCCTCCCCCTAGCGGGGGGGCTCGGGGAGCTGTTTTTT	CASLPLAGGLGELFF
TRBV7-2	-	TRBJ1-1	TGTGCCAGCAGCTTAGTTGGCAGGGCGAACACTGAAGCTTTCTTT	CASSLVGRANTEAFF
TRBV18	-	TRBJ1-1	TGTGCCAGCTCATCGTCCGGGGCCGAGGGGGGCACTGAAGCTTTCTTT	CASSSSGAEGGTEAFF
TRBV28	-	TRBJ1-4	TGTGCCAGCAGTTTATTGGGGGGGCAGAAGGATGAAAAACTGTTTTTT	CASSLLGGQKDEKLFF
TRBV3-1/TRBV3-2	-	TRBJ1-2	TGTGCCAGCAGCCAAGCGGGAAGGATCCAGAACTATGGCTACACCTTC	CASSQAGRIQNYGYTF
TRBV12-3/TRBV12-4	-	TRBJ2-2	TGTGCCAGCCGGGGCCTGGCCACCGGGGAGCTGTTTTTT	CASRGLATGELFF